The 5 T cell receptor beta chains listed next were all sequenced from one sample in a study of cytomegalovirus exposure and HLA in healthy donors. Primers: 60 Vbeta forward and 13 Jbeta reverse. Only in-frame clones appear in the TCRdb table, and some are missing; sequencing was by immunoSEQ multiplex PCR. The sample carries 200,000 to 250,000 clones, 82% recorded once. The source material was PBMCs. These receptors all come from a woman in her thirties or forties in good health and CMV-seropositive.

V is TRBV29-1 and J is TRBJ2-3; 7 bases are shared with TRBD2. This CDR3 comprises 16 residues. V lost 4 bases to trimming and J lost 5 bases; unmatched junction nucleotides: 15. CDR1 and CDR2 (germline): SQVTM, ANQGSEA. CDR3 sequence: CSVGGVGRGGEDTQYF. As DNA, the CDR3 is TGCAGCGTTGGCGGGGTAGGGCGGGGAGGGGAAGATACGCAGTATTTT.

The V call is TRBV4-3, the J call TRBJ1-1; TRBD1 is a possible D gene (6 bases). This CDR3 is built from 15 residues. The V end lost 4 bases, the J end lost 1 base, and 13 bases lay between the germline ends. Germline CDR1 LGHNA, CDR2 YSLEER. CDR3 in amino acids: CASSRQTGQNTEAFF. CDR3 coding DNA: TGCGCCAGCAGCCGACAGACAGGTCAGAACACTGAAGCTTTCTTT.

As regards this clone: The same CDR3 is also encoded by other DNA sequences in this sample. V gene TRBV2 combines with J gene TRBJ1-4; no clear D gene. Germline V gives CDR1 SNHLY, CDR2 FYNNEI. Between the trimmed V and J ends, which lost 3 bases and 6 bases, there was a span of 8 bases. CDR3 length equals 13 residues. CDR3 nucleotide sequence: TGTGCCAGCAGTGACAGGAGGGATGAAAAACTGTTTTTT. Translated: CASSDRRDEKLFF.

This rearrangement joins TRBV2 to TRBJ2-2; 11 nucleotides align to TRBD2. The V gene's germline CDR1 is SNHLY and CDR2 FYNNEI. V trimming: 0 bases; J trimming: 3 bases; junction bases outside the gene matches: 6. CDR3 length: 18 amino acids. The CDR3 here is CASSEALAGGPYTGELFF. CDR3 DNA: TGTGCCAGCAGTGAAGCCTTAGCGGGAGGGCCTTACACCGGGGAGCTGTTTTTT.

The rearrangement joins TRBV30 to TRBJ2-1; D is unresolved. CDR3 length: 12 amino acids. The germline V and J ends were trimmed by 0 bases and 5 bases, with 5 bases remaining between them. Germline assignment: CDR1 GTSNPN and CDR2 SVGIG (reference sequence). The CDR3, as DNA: TGTGCCTGGAGTGTCCGTGACAATGAGCAGTTCTTC. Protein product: CAWSVRDNEQFF.